Listed here is a single TCR beta chain. Its antigen is as yet unknown. Adolescents were screened for latent TB by skin test and IGRA. CDR1 is KGHSH, CDR2 LQKENI, per germline. With 2 bases clipped from V and 3 bases from J, the junction kept 18 bases outside the gene matches. The CDR3 runs to 20 residues. The source of the sample is a study of T cells in tuberculosis. Study findings and constraints: Active tuberculosis TCR-alpha repertoires lay closer to GMM-specific TCRs than IGRA-negative controls, suggesting clonal expansion. Using the GMM-specific repertoire gave over 80% accuracy versus around 74% with motifs.

The method was immunoSEQ multiplex PCR; TCRdb's version includes in-frame clones alone and lacks a portion of them. Of 25,000 to 30,000 clones in the sample, more than 80% were seen once. This sequence was found in a donor aged 10-30 years with latent tuberculosis or without tuberculosis infection. Sequencing input: PBMCs. The chain combines TRBV18 with TRBJ2-7, with 11 bases that match TRBD2. The CDR3 nucleotides read TGTGCCAGCTCACCAAGTTTTGGAGACAGGCGGACTAGCGGGTACTACGAGCAGTACTTC. This encodes CASSPSFGDRRTSGYYEQYF.